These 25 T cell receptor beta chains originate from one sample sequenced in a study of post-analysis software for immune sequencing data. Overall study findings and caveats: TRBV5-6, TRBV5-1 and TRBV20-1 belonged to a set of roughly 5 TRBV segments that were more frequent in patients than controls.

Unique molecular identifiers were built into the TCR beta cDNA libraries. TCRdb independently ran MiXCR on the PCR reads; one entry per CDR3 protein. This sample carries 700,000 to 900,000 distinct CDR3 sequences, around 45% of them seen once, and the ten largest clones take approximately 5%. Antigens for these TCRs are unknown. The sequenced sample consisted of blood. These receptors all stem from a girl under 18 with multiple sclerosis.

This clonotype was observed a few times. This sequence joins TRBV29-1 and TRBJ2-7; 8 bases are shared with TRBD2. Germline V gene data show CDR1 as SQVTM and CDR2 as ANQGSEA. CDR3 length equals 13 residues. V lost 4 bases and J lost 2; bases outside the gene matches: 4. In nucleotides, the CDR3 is TGCAGCGTTGCATTAGCGGGGACCTACGAGCAGTACTTC. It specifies CSVALAGTYEQYF.

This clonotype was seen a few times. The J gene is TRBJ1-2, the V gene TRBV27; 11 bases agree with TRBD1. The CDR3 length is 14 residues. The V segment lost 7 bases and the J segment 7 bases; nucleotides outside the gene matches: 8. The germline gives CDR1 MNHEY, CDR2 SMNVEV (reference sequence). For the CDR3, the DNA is TGTGCCAGCACCCGGACAGGGGGCAATCGTGGCTACACCTTC. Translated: CASTRTGGNRGYTF.

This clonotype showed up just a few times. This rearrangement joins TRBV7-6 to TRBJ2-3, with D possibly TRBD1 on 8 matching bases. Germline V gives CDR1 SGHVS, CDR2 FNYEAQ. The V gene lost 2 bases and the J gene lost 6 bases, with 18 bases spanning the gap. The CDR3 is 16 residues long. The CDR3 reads CASSLRVGQGGDTQYF. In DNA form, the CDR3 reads TGTGCCAGCAGCTTACGCGTTGGACAGGGAGGGGATACGCAGTATTTT.

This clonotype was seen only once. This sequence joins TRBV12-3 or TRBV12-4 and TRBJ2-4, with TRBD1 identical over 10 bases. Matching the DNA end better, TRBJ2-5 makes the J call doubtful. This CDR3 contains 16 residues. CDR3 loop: CASSLNTGTGEETQYF. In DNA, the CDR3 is TGTGCCAGCAGTTTAAACACCGGGACAGGGGAAGAGACCCAGTACTTC.

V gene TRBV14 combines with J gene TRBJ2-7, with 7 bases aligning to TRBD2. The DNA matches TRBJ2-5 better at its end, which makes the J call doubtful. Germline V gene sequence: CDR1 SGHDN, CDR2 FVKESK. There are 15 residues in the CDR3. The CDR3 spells CASSYSWERGETQYF. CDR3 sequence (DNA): TGTGCCAGCAGCTACTCTTGGGAGCGGGGAGAGACCCAGTACTTC.

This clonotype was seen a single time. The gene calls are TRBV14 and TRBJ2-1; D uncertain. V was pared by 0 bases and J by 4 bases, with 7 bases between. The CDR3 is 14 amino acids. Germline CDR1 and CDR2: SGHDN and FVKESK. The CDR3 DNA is TGTGCCAGCAGCCAAGAACGTAGGTACAATGAGCAGTTCTTC. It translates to CASSQERRYNEQFF.

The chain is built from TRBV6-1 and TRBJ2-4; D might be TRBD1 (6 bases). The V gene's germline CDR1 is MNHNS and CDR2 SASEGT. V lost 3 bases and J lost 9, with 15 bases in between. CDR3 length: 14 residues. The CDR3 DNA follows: TGTGCCAGCAGTGACGGGCTAGGGGGAATCATTCAGTACTTC. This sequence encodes CASSDGLGGIIQYF.

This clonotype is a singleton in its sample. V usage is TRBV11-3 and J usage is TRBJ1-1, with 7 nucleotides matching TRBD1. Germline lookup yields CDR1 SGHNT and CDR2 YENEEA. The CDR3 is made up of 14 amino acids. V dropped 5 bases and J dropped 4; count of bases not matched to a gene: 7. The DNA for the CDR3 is TGTGCCAGCAGCCCTGGACAGGAGGCCACTGAAGCTTTCTTT. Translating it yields CASSPGQEATEAFF.

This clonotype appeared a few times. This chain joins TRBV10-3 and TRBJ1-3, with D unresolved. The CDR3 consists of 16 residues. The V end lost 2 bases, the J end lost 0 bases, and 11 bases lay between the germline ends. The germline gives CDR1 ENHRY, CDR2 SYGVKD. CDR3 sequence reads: CAISEGPLHSGNTIYF. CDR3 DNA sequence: TGTGCCATCAGTGAGGGGCCGCTCCACTCTGGAAACACCATATATTTT.

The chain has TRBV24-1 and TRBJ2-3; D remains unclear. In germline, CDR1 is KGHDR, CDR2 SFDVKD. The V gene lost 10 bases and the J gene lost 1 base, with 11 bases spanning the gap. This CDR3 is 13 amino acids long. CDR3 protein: CATMSLGTDTQYF. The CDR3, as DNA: TGTGCCACTATGAGCCTGGGCACAGATACGCAGTATTTT.

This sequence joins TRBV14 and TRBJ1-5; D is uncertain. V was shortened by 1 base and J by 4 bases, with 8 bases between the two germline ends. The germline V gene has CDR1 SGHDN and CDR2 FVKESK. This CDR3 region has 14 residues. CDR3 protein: CASSQAGKNQPQHF. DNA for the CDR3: TGTGCCAGCAGCCAAGCGGGGAAAAATCAGCCCCAGCATTTT.

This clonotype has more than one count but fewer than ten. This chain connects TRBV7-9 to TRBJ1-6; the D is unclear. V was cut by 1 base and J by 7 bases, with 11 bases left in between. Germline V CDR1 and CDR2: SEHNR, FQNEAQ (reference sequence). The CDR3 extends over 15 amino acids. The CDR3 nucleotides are TGTGCCAGCAGCTTAGAGGGTCTGGGCAATTCACCCCTCCACTTT. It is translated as CASSLEGLGNSPLHF. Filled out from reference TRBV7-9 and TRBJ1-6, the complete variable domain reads DTGVSQNPRHKITKRGQNVTFRCDPISEHNRLYWYRQTLGQGPEFLTYFQNEAQLEKSRLLSDRFSAERPKGSFSTLEIQRTEQGDSAMYLCASSLEGLGNSPLHFGNGTRLTVT.

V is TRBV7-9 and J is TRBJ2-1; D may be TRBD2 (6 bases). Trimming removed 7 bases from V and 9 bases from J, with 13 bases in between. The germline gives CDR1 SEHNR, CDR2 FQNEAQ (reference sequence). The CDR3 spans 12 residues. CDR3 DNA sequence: TGTGCCAGCACCGCGGGCGGGACTGAGCAGTTCTTC. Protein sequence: CASTAGGTEQFF.

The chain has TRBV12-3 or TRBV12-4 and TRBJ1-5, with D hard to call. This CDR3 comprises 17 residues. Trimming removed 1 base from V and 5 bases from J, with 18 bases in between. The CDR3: CASSLGTPREIHQPQHF. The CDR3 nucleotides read TGTGCCAGCAGTTTAGGGACCCCAAGAGAGATCCATCAGCCCCAGCATTTT.

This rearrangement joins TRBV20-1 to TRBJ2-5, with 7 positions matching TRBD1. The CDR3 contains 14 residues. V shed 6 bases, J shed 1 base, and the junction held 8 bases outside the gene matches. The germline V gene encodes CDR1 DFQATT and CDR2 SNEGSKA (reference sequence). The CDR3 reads CSAWPGQAQETQYF. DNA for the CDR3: TGCAGTGCGTGGCCTGGACAGGCCCAAGAGACCCAGTACTTC.

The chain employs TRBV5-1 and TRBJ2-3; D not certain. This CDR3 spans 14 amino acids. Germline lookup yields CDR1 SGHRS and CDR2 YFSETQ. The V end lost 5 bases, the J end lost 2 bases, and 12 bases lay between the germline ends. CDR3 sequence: CASRRQQITDTQYF. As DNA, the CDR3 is TGCGCCAGCAGGCGCCAACAGATCACAGATACGCAGTATTTT.

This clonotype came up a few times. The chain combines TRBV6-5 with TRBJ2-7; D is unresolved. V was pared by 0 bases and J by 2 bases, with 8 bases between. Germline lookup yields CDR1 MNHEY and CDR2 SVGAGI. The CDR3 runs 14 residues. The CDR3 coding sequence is TGTGCCAGCAGTTACTCGACGGGTCCCTACGAGCAGTACTTC. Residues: CASSYSTGPYEQYF.

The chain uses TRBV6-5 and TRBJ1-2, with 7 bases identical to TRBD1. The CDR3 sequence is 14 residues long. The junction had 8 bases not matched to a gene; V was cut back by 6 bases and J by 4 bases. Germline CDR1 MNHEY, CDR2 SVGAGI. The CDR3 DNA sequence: TGTGCCAGCAGCCCGACAGGGACGGTCTATGGCTACACCTTC. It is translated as CASSPTGTVYGYTF.

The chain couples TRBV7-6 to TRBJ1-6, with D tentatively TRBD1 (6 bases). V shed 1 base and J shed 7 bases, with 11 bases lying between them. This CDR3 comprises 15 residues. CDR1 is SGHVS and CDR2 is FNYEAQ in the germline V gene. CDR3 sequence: CASSLGDMGNSPLHF. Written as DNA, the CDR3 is TGTGCCAGCAGCTTAGGGGACATGGGAAATTCACCCCTCCACTTT.

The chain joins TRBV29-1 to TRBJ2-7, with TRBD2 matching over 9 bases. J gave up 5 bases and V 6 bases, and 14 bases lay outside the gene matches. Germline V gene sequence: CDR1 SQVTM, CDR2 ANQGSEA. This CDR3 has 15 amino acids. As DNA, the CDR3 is TGCAGCGTCTTCGAGGGTAGGGTAGCGGGGGACGAGCAGTACTTC. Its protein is CSVFEGRVAGDEQYF.

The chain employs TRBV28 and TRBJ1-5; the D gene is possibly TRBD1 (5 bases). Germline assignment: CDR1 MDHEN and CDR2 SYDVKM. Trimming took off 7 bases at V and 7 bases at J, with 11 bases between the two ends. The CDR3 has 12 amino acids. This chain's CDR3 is CASTTEGQPQHF. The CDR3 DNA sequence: TGTGCCAGCACCACGGAGGGGCAGCCCCAGCATTTT.

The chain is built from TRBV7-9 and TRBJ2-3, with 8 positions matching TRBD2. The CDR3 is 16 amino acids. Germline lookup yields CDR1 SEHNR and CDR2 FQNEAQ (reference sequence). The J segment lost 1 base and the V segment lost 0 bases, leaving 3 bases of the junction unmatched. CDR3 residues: CASSLASGSGTDTQYF. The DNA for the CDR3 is TGTGCCAGCAGCTTAGCCAGCGGGAGTGGCACAGATACGCAGTATTTT.

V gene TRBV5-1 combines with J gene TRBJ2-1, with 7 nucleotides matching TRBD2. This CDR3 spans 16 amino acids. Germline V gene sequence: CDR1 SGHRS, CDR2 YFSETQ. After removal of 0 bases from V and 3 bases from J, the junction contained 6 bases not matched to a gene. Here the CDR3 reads CASSLDPSGYYNEQFF. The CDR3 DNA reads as TGCGCCAGCAGCTTGGACCCTAGCGGATACTACAATGAGCAGTTCTTC.

The DNA for the CDR3 is TGTGCCAGCAGTGGTAGTCCAGCGGGAGGGAATGAGCAGTTCTTC. This translates into CASSGSPAGGNEQFF. The genes are TRBV12-3 or TRBV12-4 and TRBJ2-1, with 10 bases identical to TRBD2. CDR3 length equals 15 residues. The J segment lost 7 bases and the V segment lost 5 bases, leaving 8 bases of the junction unmatched.

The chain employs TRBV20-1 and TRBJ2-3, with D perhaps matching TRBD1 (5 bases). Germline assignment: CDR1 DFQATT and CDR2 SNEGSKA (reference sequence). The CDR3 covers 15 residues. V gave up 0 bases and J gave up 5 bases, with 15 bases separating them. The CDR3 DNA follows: TGCAGTGCTAGAGAGTGGCTGGGGCCCAGAGATACGCAGTATTTT. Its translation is CSAREWLGPRDTQYF.